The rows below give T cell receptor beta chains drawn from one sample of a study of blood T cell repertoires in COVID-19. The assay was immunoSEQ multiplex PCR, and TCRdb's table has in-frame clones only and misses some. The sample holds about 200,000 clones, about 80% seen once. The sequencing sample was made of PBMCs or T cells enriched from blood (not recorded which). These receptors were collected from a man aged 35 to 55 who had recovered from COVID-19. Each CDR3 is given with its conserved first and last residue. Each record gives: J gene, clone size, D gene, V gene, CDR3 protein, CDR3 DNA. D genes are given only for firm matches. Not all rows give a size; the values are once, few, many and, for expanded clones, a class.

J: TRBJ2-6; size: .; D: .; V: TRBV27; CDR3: CASSPRPGDVPGANVLTF; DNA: TGTGCCAGCAGTCCGCGGCCAGGGGACGTACCTGGGGCCAACGTCCTGACTTTC
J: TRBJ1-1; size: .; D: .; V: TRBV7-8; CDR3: CASSTRQGPGTEAFF; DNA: TGTGCCAGCAGCACTCGCCAGGGCCCTGGCACTGAAGCTTTCTTT
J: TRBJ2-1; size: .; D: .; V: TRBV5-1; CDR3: CASSTPPSTGSEQFF; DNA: TGCGCCAGCAGCACACCCCCATCGACGGGGAGTGAGCAGTTCTTC
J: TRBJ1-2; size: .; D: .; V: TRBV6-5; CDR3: CASRSTTRSNYGYTF; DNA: TGTGCCAGCAGATCCACGACACGATCTAACTATGGCTACACCTTC
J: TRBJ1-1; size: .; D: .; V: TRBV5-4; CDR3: CASSLDLASITSTEAFF; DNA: TGTGCCAGCAGCTTGGACCTGGCCAGCATAACTAGCACTGAAGCTTTCTTT
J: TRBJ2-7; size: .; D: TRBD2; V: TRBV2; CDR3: CASRDLLAGRDPEQYF; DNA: TGTGCCAGCAGGGACTTATTAGCGGGGCGGGATCCCGAGCAGTACTTC
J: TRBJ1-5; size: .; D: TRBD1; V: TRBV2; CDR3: CASGRQGTNQPQHF; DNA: TGTGCCAGCGGACGACAGGGGACGAATCAGCCCCAGCATTTT
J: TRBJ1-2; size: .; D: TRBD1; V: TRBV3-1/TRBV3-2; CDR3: CASSQLGQGEGYTF; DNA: TGTGCCAGCAGCCAATTGGGACAGGGAGAAGGCTACACCTTC
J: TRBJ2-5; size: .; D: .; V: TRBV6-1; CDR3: CASSGTGTPRGLQETQYF; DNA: TGTGCCAGCAGTGGTACCGGGACACCGAGAGGGTTACAAGAGACCCAGTACTTC
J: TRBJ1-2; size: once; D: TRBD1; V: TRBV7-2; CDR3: CASSLVETGAGGYTF; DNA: TGTGCCAGCAGCTTAGTCGAAACAGGGGCGGGAGGCTACACCTTC
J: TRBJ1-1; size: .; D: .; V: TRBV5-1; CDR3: CASSLEQGMNTEAFF; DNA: TGCGCCAGCAGCTTGGAACAGGGAATGAACACTGAAGCTTTCTTT
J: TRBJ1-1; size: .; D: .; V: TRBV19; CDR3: CASTPGEGWVNTEAFF; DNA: TGTGCCAGTACCCCGGGAGAGGGATGGGTGAACACTGAAGCTTTCTTT
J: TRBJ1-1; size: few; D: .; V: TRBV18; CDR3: CASSPPVLDTEAFF; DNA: TGTGCCAGCTCACCACCTGTCCTTGACACTGAAGCTTTCTTT
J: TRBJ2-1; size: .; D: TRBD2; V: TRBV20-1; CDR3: CSASRLAGYNEQFF; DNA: TGCAGTGCTAGTAGACTAGCGGGGTACAATGAGCAGTTCTTC
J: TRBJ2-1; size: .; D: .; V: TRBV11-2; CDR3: CASSPYGRGNNEQFF; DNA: TGTGCCAGCAGCCCCTATGGGCGGGGTAACAATGAGCAGTTCTTC
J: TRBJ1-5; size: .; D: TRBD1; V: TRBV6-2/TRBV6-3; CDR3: CASSFTGTGNLGQPQHF; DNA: TGTGCCAGCAGTTTTACCGGGACAGGGAATCTCGGACAGCCCCAGCATTTT
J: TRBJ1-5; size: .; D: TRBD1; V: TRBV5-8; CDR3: CASSTRTGGNQPQHF; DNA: TGTGCCAGCAGCACTCGGACAGGGGGCAATCAGCCCCAGCATTTT
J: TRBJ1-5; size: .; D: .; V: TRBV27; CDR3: CASSLSGGGQPQHF; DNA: TGTGCCAGCAGTTTATCCGGGGGTGGTCAGCCCCAGCATTTT
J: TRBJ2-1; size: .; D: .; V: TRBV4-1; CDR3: CASSQEFGRRFDNEQFF; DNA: TGCGCCAGCAGCCAAGAATTTGGCCGCCGATTTGACAATGAGCAGTTCTTC
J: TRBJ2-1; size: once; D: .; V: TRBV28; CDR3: CASSLGGTFSYNEQFF; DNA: TGTGCCAGCAGTTTAGGGGGGACGTTTAGCTACAATGAGCAGTTCTTC
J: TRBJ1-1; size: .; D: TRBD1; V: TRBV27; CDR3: CASSLDRGPYTEAFF; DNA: TGTGCCAGCAGTTTGGACAGGGGACCCTACACTGAAGCTTTCTTT
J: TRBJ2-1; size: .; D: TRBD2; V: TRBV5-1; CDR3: CASSSERGGSYNEQFF; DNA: TGCGCCAGCAGCTCAGAGCGGGGGGGCTCCTACAATGAGCAGTTCTTC